The rows below give T cell receptor beta chains drawn from one sample of a study of CD8 T cells in Susac syndrome. TCRdb re-derived calls from the immunoSEQ multiplex PCR reads in MiXCR, one entry per CDR3 protein. Among about 200,000 distinct CDR3 sequences listed, around 95% were seen once. Sequencing was performed on CD4+ T cells from PBMCs. These receptors came from a human donor with multiple sclerosis. CDR3s include the opening cysteine and the closing phenylalanine or tryptophan. The D gene is left open where the match is weak. Some rows have no size entry. The others give once, few or many, or a class for an expanded clone.

>TRBD2|-|TRBV9|TRBJ2-2
CASSLIAGAGAGELFF
TGTGCCAGCAGCCTAATAGCGGGGGCCGGAGCCGGGGAGCTGTTTTTT
>-|-|TRBV20-1|TRBJ1-2
CSARTHAGGYYGYTF
TGCAGTGCTCGAACCCATGCGGGAGGGTACTATGGCTACACCTTC
>TRBD1|-|TRBV29-1|TRBJ1-1
CSAEGQGGTEAFF
TGCAGCGCCGAAGGACAGGGCGGCACTGAAGCTTTCTTT
>TRBD1|-|TRBV20-1|TRBJ1-6
CSAVRGTDSPLHF
TGCAGTGCTGTCAGGGGGACAGATTCACCCCTCCACTTT
>-|-|TRBV3-1|TRBJ1-2
CASSQDSPVFGYTF
TGTGCCAGCAGCCAAGATTCCCCGGTTTTCGGCTACACCTTC
>-|-|TRBV2|TRBJ2-1
CASNDNYNEQFF
TGTGCCAGCAACGACAACTACAATGAGCAGTTCTTC
>-|-|TRBV14|TRBJ1-5
CASSPDRDIPRLSQHF
TGTGCCAGCAGCCCAGACCGGGACATCCCTAGGTTGTCCCAGCATTTT
>-|-|TRBV3-1|TRBJ1-5
CASSSGVDQPQHF
TGTGCCAGCAGCTCTGGCGTTGATCAGCCCCAGCATTTT
>-|-|TRBV27|TRBJ2-7
CASSLTVLSYEQYF
TGTGCCAGCAGTTTGACGGTTTTGTCCTACGAGCAGTACTTC
>-|few|TRBV5-4|TRBJ2-2
CASSLDTGELFF
TGTGCCAGCAGCTTGGACACCGGGGAGCTGTTTTTT
>-|once|TRBV7-3|TRBJ2-1
CASSLTTREITFF
TGTGCCAGCAGCTTAACAACTCGCGAGATCACGTTCTTC
>TRBD1|-|TRBV29-1|TRBJ2-1
CSSGQGARGNEQFF
TGCAGCTCAGGACAGGGGGCTAGGGGCAATGAGCAGTTCTTC
>-|-|TRBV29-1|TRBJ1-2
CSHRTTNYGYTF
TGCAGTCACAGGACCACTAACTATGGCTACACCTTC
>-|-|TRBV2|TRBJ2-6
CASTLGAGANVLTF
TGTGCCAGTACCCTGGGAGCTGGGGCCAACGTCCTGACTTTC
>-|-|TRBV4-1|TRBJ1-2
CASSQDKAPYGYTF
TGCGCCAGCAGCCAAGATAAGGCACCCTATGGCTACACCTTC
>-|-|TRBV6-2/TRBV6-3|TRBJ2-5
CASTRQETQYF
TGTGCCAGCACTCGACAAGAGACCCAGTACTTC
>-|-|TRBV29-1|TRBJ1-2
CSVRKRDYGYTF
TGCAGCGTTCGGAAGAGAGACTATGGCTACACCTTC
>TRBD1|-|TRBV3-1|TRBJ1-1
CASSQAGGKMGAFF
TGTGCCAGCAGCCAAGCAGGGGGCAAAATGGGAGCTTTCTTT
>-|-|TRBV7-2|TRBJ2-5
CASSLDGRREETQYF
TGTGCCAGCAGCTTAGATGGACGGAGGGAAGAGACCCAGTACTTC
>TRBD2|-|TRBV5-4|TRBJ2-5
CASSLAGSGEIQETQYF
TGTGCCAGCAGCTTGGCCGGTAGCGGGGAAATCCAAGAGACCCAGTACTTC
>TRBD2|-|TRBV24-1|TRBJ2-3
CATSDTRLAGADTQYF
TGTGCCACCAGTGACACACGACTAGCGGGGGCAGATACGCAGTATTTT
>-|once|TRBV9|TRBJ1-5
CASSVGALNQPQHF
TGTGCCAGCAGCGTAGGGGCCCTGAATCAGCCCCAGCATTTT
>-|-|TRBV29-1|TRBJ1-2
CSVEEGTHLSGYTF
TGCAGCGTTGAAGAAGGAACCCACCTTAGCGGCTACACCTTC
>TRBD1|-|TRBV19|TRBJ1-1
CASSMVTGGGLKAFF
TGTGCCAGTAGTATGGTAACAGGGGGCGGGTTGAAAGCTTTCTTT
>-|-|TRBV12-3/TRBV12-4|TRBJ2-7
CASTPGTDSYEQYF
TGTGCCAGCACCCCGGGAACCGACTCCTACGAGCAGTACTTC
>TRBD1|-|TRBV20-1|TRBJ1-1
CSAPRAFDGTANTEAFF
TGCAGTGCCCCTAGGGCCTTCGACGGGACAGCGAACACTGAAGCTTTCTTT
>-|-|TRBV7-8|TRBJ2-3
CASSSAPIGGPLLDTQYF
TGTGCCAGCAGCTCCGCCCCCATCGGGGGGCCGTTGTTGGATACGCAGTATTTT
>-|-|TRBV30|TRBJ2-1
CACTRTENNEQFF
TGTGCCTGCACGAGGACAGAGAACAATGAGCAGTTCTTC
>-|-|TRBV25-1|TRBJ2-1
CASTDHNEQFF
TGTGCCTCCACGGACCACAATGAGCAGTTCTTC
>-|-|TRBV9|TRBJ2-1
CASSVEIDNEQFF
TGTGCCAGCAGCGTAGAAATCGACAATGAGCAGTTCTTC
>-|-|TRBV27|TRBJ1-6
CASSFAGGVGPLHF
TGTGCCAGCAGTTTCGCGGGGGGTGTAGGCCCCCTCCACTTT
>-|-|TRBV18|TRBJ2-1
CASSPLMRENEQFF
TGTGCCAGCTCACCGCTAATGAGGGAAAATGAGCAGTTCTTC
>-|-|TRBV27|TRBJ2-2
CASSLSAGARTGELFF
TGTGCCAGCAGTTTATCGGCGGGGGCGCGGACCGGGGAGCTGTTTTTT
>-|-|TRBV9|TRBJ1-3
CASSDTGTLTGNTIYF
TGTGCCAGCAGCGACACCGGGACACTCACAGGAAACACCATATATTTT
>-|-|TRBV20-1|TRBJ2-1
CSARDGGMAFTEQFF
TGCAGTGCTAGAGATGGAGGGATGGCGTTCACCGAGCAGTTCTTC
>-|-|TRBV7-9|TRBJ1-1
CASTRGTEAFF
TGTGCCAGCACCCGAGGGACTGAAGCTTTCTTT
>-|-|TRBV12-5|TRBJ2-7
CASAQGSYEQYF
TGTGCTAGTGCACAGGGATCGTACGAGCAGTACTTC
>-|-|TRBV9|TRBJ2-3
CASSPSAGSVDTQYF
TGTGCCAGCAGTCCTTCGGCAGGCTCCGTCGATACGCAGTATTTT
>-|-|TRBV10-3|TRBJ2-7
CAIRDSPYEQYF
TGTGCCATCAGAGACAGCCCCTACGAGCAGTACTTC
>-|-|TRBV7-9|TRBJ1-1
CASSFQGRGTEAFF
TGTGCCAGCAGCTTTCAGGGTCGCGGCACTGAAGCTTTCTTT
>-|-|TRBV29-1|TRBJ2-5
CSVEGGDFQETQYF
TGCAGCGTTGAAGGAGGGGATTTCCAAGAGACCCAGTACTTC
>TRBD1|-|TRBV30|TRBJ1-1
CAWSLGQMNTEAFF
TGTGCCTGGAGTTTGGGACAGATGAACACTGAAGCTTTCTTT
>-|-|TRBV30|TRBJ1-1
CAWSARVEAFF
TGTGCCTGGAGTGCCAGGGTAGAAGCTTTCTTT
>TRBD1|-|TRBV30|TRBJ2-4
CAWSVGTGNIQYF
TGTGCCTGGAGTGTGGGGACAGGGAACATTCAGTACTTC
>TRBD2|-|TRBV18|TRBJ2-1
CASSPERGGHNEQFF
TGTGCCAGCTCACCAGAGCGGGGGGGTCACAATGAGCAGTTCTTC
>-|-|TRBV18|TRBJ2-1
CASSPVTLSYNEQFF
TGTGCCAGCTCGCCAGTGACCCTATCGTACAATGAGCAGTTCTTC
>-|-|TRBV18|TRBJ2-5
CASSPRYRQETQYF
TGTGCCAGCTCACCTCGCTACAGACAAGAGACCCAGTACTTC
>TRBD2|once|TRBV9|TRBJ2-2
CASSFSGGAPGELFF
TGTGCCAGCAGCTTTAGCGGGGGGGCCCCCGGGGAGCTGTTTTTT
>TRBD1|-|TRBV5-1|TRBJ1-1
CASSLGQGEAFF
TGCGCCAGCAGTCTTGGACAGGGCGAAGCTTTCTTT
>TRBD2|-|TRBV20-1|TRBJ2-5
CSARTAGGQETQYF
TGCAGTGCTAGGACAGCGGGGGGCCAAGAGACCCAGTACTTC
>-|-|TRBV4-2|TRBJ2-2
CASSQSSPNTGELFF
TGTGCCAGCAGCCAGTCTTCCCCGAACACCGGGGAGCTGTTTTTT
>-|-|TRBV27|TRBJ2-5
CASGEQFQETQYF
TGTGCCAGCGGAGAACAATTCCAAGAGACCCAGTACTTC
>-|-|TRBV5-4|TRBJ2-7
CASSLPGELAYEQYF
TGTGCCAGCAGCTTGCCAGGGGAGTTGGCCTACGAGCAGTACTTC
>TRBD1|-|TRBV3-1|TRBJ1-5
CASSHGTGGQPQHF
TGTGCCAGCAGCCACGGGACAGGGGGGCAGCCCCAGCATTTT
>-|few|TRBV12-3/TRBV12-4|TRBJ1-2
CASSQSNYGYTF
TGTGCCAGCAGCCAATCTAACTATGGCTACACCTTC
>TRBD1|-|TRBV7-6|TRBJ2-5
CASSPPGTEGRAQYF
TGTGCCAGCAGCCCTCCCGGGACAGAGGGTAGGGCCCAGTACTTC
>-|once|TRBV10-3|TRBJ2-7
CAISDWGNEQYF
TGTGCCATCAGTGATTGGGGTAACGAGCAGTACTTC
>TRBD1|-|TRBV25-1|TRBJ2-3
CASSGESRGQEAQYF
TGTGCCAGCAGTGGAGAGTCTCGGGGACAGGAGGCACAGTATTTT